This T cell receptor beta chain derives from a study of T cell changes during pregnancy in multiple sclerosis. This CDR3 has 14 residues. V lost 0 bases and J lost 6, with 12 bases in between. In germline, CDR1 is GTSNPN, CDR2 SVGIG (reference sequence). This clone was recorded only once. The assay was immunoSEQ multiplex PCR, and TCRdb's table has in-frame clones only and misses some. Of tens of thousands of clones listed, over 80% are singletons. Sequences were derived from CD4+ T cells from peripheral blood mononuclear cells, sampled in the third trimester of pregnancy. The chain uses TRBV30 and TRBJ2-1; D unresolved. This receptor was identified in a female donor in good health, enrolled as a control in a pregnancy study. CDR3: CAWSVRKTGNEQFF. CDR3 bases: TGTGCCTGGAGTGTACGAAAAACTGGCAATGAGCAGTTCTTC.